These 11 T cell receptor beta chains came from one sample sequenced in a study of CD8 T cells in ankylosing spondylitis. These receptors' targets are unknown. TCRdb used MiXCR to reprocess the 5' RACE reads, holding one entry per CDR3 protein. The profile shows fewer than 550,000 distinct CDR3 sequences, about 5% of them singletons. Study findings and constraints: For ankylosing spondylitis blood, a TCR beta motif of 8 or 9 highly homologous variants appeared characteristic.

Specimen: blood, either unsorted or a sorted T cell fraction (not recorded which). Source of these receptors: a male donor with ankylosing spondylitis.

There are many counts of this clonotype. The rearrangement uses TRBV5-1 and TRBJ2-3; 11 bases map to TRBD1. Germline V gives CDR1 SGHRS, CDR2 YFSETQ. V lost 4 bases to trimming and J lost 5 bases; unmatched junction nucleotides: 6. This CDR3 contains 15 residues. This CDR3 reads CASSPTGTGGDTQYF. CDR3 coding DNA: TGCGCCAGCAGCCCGACCGGGACAGGGGGAGATACGCAGTATTTT.

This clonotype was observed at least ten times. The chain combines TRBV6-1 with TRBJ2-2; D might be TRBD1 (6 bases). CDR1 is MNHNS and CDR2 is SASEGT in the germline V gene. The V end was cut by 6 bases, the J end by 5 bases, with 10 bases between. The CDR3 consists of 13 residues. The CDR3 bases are TGTGCCAGCAGGATTACAGGGACCGGGGAGCTGTTTTTT. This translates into CASRITGTGELFF.

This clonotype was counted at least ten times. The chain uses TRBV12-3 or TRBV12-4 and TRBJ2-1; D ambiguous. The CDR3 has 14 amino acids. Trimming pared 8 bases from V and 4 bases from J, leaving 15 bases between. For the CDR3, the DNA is TGTGCCAGCTCACCCCCCAGACTTTACAATGAGCAGTTCTTC. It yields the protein CASSPPRLYNEQFF.

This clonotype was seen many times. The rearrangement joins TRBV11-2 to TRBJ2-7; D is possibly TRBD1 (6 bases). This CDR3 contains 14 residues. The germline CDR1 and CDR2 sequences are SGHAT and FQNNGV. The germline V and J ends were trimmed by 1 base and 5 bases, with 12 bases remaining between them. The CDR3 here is CASSLGRGGNEQYF. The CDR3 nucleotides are TGTGCCAGCAGCTTAGGCAGGGGCGGAAACGAGCAGTACTTC.

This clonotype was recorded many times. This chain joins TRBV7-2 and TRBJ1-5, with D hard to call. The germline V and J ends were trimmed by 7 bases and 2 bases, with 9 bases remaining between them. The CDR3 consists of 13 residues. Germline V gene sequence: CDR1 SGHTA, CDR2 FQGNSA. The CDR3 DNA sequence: TGTGCCAGCACCAACATAGGCAATCAGCCCCAGCATTTT. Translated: CASTNIGNQPQHF.

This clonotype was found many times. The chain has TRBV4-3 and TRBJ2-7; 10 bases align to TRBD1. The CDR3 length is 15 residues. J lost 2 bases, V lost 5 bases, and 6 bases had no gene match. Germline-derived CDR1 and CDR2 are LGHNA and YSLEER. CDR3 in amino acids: CASSEGQGDPYEQYF. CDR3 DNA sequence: TGCGCCAGCAGCGAAGGACAGGGGGATCCCTACGAGCAGTACTTC.

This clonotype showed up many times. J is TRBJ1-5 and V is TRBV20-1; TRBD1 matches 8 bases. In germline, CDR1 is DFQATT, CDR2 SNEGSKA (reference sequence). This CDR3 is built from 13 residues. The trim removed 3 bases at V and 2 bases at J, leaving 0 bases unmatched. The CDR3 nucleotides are TGCAGTGCTAGGGACAGGGGCAATCAGCCCCAGCATTTT. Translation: CSARDRGNQPQHF.

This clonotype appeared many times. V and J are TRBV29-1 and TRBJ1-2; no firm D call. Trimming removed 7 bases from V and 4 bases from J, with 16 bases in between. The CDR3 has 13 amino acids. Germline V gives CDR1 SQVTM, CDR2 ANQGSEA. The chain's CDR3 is CSGQWGGRYGYTF. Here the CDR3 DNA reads TGCAGCGGGCAATGGGGAGGCCGCTATGGCTACACCTTC.

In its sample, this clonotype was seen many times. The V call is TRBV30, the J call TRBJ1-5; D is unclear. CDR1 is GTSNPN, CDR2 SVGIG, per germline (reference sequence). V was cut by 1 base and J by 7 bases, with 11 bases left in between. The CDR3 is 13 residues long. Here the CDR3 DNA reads TGTGCCTGGAGTGGGGAGCTACGACAGCCCCAGCATTTT. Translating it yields CAWSGELRQPQHF. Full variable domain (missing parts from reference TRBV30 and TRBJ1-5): SQTIHQWPATLVQPVGSPLSLECTVEGTSNPNLYWYRQAAGRGLQLLFYSVGIGQISSEVPQNLSASRPQDRQFILSSKKLLLSDSGFYLCAWSGELRQPQHFGDGTRLSIL.

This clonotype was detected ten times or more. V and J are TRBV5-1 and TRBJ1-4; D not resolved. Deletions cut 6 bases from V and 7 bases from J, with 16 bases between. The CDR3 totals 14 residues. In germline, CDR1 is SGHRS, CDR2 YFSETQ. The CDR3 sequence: CASKEVQESEKLFF. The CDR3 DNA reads TGCGCCAGCAAGGAAGTACAAGAAAGTGAAAAACTGTTTTTT.

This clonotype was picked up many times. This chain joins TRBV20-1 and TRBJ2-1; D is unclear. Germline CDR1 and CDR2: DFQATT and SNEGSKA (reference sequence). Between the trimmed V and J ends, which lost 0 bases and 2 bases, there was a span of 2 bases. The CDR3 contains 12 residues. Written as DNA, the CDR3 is TGCAGTGCTAGAGACCCCTACAATGAGCAGTTCTTC. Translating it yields CSARDPYNEQFF.